A single sample is the source of the 30 T cell receptor beta chains below, sequenced in a study of a mutant IDH1 vaccine in newly diagnosed glioma. Repertoires were generated with immunoSEQ multiplex PCR, while TCRdb's copy carries only in-frame clones and drops some. Among fewer than 150,000 clones listed, almost 90% were seen once. Documented time point: week 11, during vaccination. Alongside topical imiquimod, each dose of vaccine comprised 300 ug of mutant IDH1 20-mer peptide. Their recognized antigens are unknown. Sequenced material: PBMCs, taken from a glioma patient whose treatment included an IDH1 peptide vaccine. The receptors come from a woman aged 50 to 65 with glioma.

This rearrangement joins TRBV27 to TRBJ2-7; 7 bases line up with TRBD1. V lost 2 bases to trimming and J lost 4 bases; unmatched junction nucleotides: 5. This CDR3 comprises 14 residues. Germline CDR1 reads MNHEY; CDR2 reads SMNVEV (reference sequence). In DNA, the CDR3 is TGTGCCAGCAGTTTAGAGGGGGCCGGGTACGAGCAGTACTTC. This encodes CASSLEGAGYEQYF.

V usage is TRBV7-9 and J usage is TRBJ2-1; 9 bases fit TRBD2. V was clipped by 1 base and J by 4 bases; unmatched bases: 14. Per the germline V gene, CDR1 is SEHNR and CDR2 is FQNEAQ (reference sequence). This CDR3 contains 19 residues. The CDR3 spells CASSLVQTVSGSRYNEQFF. The CDR3 nucleotides are TGTGCCAGCAGCTTAGTGCAAACCGTTAGCGGGAGTCGATACAATGAGCAGTTCTTC.

The V call is TRBV5-1, the J call TRBJ2-5, with no clear D. V lost 0 bases and J lost 2, with 8 bases in between. In germline, CDR1 is SGHRS, CDR2 YFSETQ. The CDR3 has 14 residues. CDR3 sequence reads: CASSLVGSQETQYF. The DNA for the CDR3 is TGCGCCAGCAGCTTGGTAGGTTCTCAAGAGACCCAGTACTTC.

The gene calls are TRBV5-4 and TRBJ2-5; tentative D call: TRBD1 (6 bases). Judging by the DNA end, TRBJ2-7 fits better; the J call may be wrong. The CDR3 has 14 residues. Germline-derived CDR1 and CDR2 are SGHNT and YYREEE (reference sequence). Here the CDR3 reads CASSMDSSSYEQYF. DNA of the CDR3: TGTGCCAGCAGCATGGACAGCAGCTCCTACGAGCAGTACTTC.

The chain uses TRBV4-2 and TRBJ2-5, with TRBD2 as a possible D gene (5 bases). The DNA end favors TRBJ2-7, so the J call may be wrong. Looked up from germline, CDR1 is LGHNA and CDR2 is YNFKEQ. The CDR3 has 16 residues. CDR3 sequence reads: CASSQAAGQGSYEQYF. DNA of the CDR3: TGTGCCAGCAGCCAAGCGGCTGGCCAAGGGAGTTACGAGCAGTACTTC.

The CDR3 region is CASSEWTGGNEKLFF. For the CDR3, the DNA is TGTGCCAGCAGTGAGTGGACAGGGGGTAATGAAAAACTGTTTTTT. J is TRBJ1-4 and V is TRBV2, with 10 nucleotides matching TRBD1. Germline lookup yields CDR1 SNHLY and CDR2 FYNNEI. The V segment lost 3 bases and the J segment 4 bases; nucleotides outside the gene matches: 2. CDR3 size: 15 residues.

V usage is TRBV5-1 and J usage is TRBJ2-3; tentatively, D is TRBD1 or TRBD2 (5 bases each). This CDR3 region has 13 residues. The V end was cut by 4 bases, the J end by 9 bases, with 15 bases between. Germline CDR1 is SGHRS and CDR2 is YFSETQ. CDR3 nucleotide sequence: TGCGCCAGCAGCCGTGACGAGGGACCGACGCAGTATTTT. This encodes CASSRDEGPTQYF.

The J gene is TRBJ2-7, the V gene TRBV27, with D tentatively TRBD1 or TRBD2 (5 bases each). The germline gives CDR1 MNHEY, CDR2 SMNVEV (reference sequence). Trimming stripped 1 base from V and 2 bases from J, with 12 bases between. The CDR3 spans 15 residues. The CDR3 region has the DNA TGTGCCAGCAGTTTATGGGGGTGGGGGACCTACGAGCAGTACTTC. It codes for CASSLWGWGTYEQYF.

This sequence joins TRBV5-1 and TRBJ2-1; D unclear. This CDR3 is built from 15 residues. V lost 1 base and J lost 0, with 8 bases in between. CDR1 is SGHRS, CDR2 YFSETQ, per germline. CDR3 amino acids: CASSLQVSSYNEQFF. The CDR3 coding sequence is TGCGCCAGCAGCTTGCAAGTCAGCTCCTACAATGAGCAGTTCTTC.

This chain uses TRBV6-5 with TRBJ2-7, with 7 bases lining up with TRBD1. J lost 2 bases, V lost 4 bases, and 5 bases had no gene match. CDR1 is MNHEY, CDR2 SVGAGI, per germline. The CDR3 totals 14 residues. The CDR3 coding sequence is TGTGCCAGCAGTTTTACAGGGGTGACCTACGAGCAGTACTTC. Protein: CASSFTGVTYEQYF.

Remarks on this clone: The junction and the germline gene differ at one end; a read error may be behind it. The rearrangement uses TRBV7-8 and TRBJ1-1; tentatively, D is TRBD1 (5 bases). Germline V CDR1 and CDR2: SGHVS, FQNEAQ. The CDR3 has 12 amino acids. The CDR3: CASSLAGREGFF. The CDR3 nucleotides are TGTGCCAGCAGCTTAGCGGGCAGGGAAGGTTTCTTT.

The genes are TRBV6-5 and TRBJ2-2, with TRBD1 as a possible D gene (6 bases). Per the germline V gene, CDR1 is MNHEY and CDR2 is SVGAGI. The CDR3 totals 14 residues. Trimming removed 2 bases at V and 6 bases at J, with 10 bases between. This CDR3 is CASSYPGHPGELFF. CDR3 sequence (DNA): TGTGCCAGCAGTTACCCGGGACACCCCGGGGAGCTGTTTTTT.

This clone was seen more than once but under ten times. The rearrangement links TRBV5-1 to TRBJ2-7; 9 bases fit TRBD2. Germline-derived CDR1 and CDR2 are SGHRS and YFSETQ. CDR3 length: 15 amino acids. V was clipped by 5 bases and J by 3 bases; unmatched bases: 9. The CDR3 nucleotides are TGCGCCAGCAGGCTCGGGCCTAGCGGGGTCTACGAGCAGTACTTC. Encoded protein: CASRLGPSGVYEQYF.

The chain combines TRBV28 with TRBJ1-2; D might be TRBD1 (5 bases). Per germline, CDR1 MDHEN and CDR2 SYDVKM. Trimming took off 6 bases at V and 4 bases at J, with 15 bases between the two ends. The CDR3 spans 14 residues. CDR3 in amino acids: CASRGDGGFYGYTF. The CDR3, as DNA: TGTGCCAGCAGGGGGGATGGGGGGTTCTATGGCTACACCTTC.

V is TRBV7-3 and J is TRBJ1-1; D perhaps matches TRBD1 (6 bases). V was shortened by 5 bases and J by 10 bases, with 11 bases between the two germline ends. Germline assignment: CDR1 SGHTA and CDR2 FQGTGA. The CDR3 consists of 11 residues. The CDR3 spells CASSPGVGAFF. The CDR3 DNA sequence: TGTGCCAGCAGCCCAGGGGTCGGAGCTTTCTTT.

The rearrangement links TRBV18 to TRBJ2-5; D remains ambiguous. Germline V lookup: CDR1 KGHSH, CDR2 LQKENI. V gave up 6 bases and J gave up 0 bases, with 5 bases separating them. The CDR3 runs 12 residues. CDR3 nucleotides: TGTGCCAGCTCCCTTAACCAAGAGACCCAGTACTTC. Translation: CASSLNQETQYF.

The chain carries TRBV6-1 and TRBJ2-7; 9 bases are a match to TRBD2. Germline assignment: CDR1 MNHNS and CDR2 SASEGT. The CDR3 runs to 15 residues. The J segment lost 0 bases and the V segment lost 3 bases, leaving 3 bases of the junction unmatched. This CDR3 reads CASSDGLASSYEQYF. The DNA for the CDR3 is TGTGCCAGCAGTGATGGACTAGCGAGCTCCTACGAGCAGTACTTC.

The rearrangement joins TRBV28 to TRBJ2-5, with D maybe TRBD2 (5 bases). Germline-derived CDR1 and CDR2 are MDHEN and SYDVKM. This CDR3 comprises 15 residues. The ends were cut back, 3 bases at V and 3 bases at J, with 14 bases in the middle. The CDR3 region is CASSFVPGLEETQYF. DNA of the CDR3: TGTGCCAGCAGTTTCGTTCCAGGACTCGAAGAGACCCAGTACTTC.

The chain carries TRBV6-4 and TRBJ2-3; D is possibly TRBD2 (6 bases). Per germline, CDR1 MRHNA and CDR2 SNTAGT. This CDR3 contains 16 residues. V was clipped by 2 bases and J by 5 bases, with 17 bases between them. As DNA, the CDR3 is TGTGCCAGCAGTGACGAAGCGGAGGGAAAGGGAGATACGCAGTATTTT. This sequence encodes CASSDEAEGKGDTQYF.

The chain has TRBV11-1 and TRBJ2-1; 10 bases are shared with TRBD2. Trimming at V came to 0 bases and at J to 5 bases, leaving 4 bases not matched to a gene. The length of the CDR3 is 16 residues. CDR1 and CDR2 from the germline V gene are SGHAT and FQDESV (reference sequence). The CDR3 sequence: CASSLAVAGGNNEQFF. The DNA of the CDR3 is TGTGCCAGCAGCTTAGCGGTAGCGGGGGGAAACAATGAGCAGTTCTTC.

V is TRBV10-1 and J is TRBJ2-4; 9 bases are shared with TRBD2. Germline-derived CDR1 and CDR2 are WNHNN and SYGVQD (reference sequence). The CDR3 runs to 15 residues. J lost 2 bases, V lost 4 bases, and 3 bases had no gene match. The CDR3 DNA follows: TGCGCCAGCAGTGGCGGGAGGGGAACCAAAAACATTCAGTACTTC. Protein sequence: CASSGGRGTKNIQYF.

The rearrangement joins TRBV25-1 to TRBJ2-7, with D perhaps given as TRBD1 or TRBD2 (5 bases each). CDR1 and CDR2 from the germline V gene are MGHDK and SYGVNS. There are 15 residues in the CDR3. The V end lost 3 bases, the J end lost 0 bases, and 12 bases lay between the germline ends. As DNA, the CDR3 is TGTGCCAGCAGTGATGGGACCCAGAGCTCCTACGAGCAGTACTTC. This translates into CASSDGTQSSYEQYF.

This sequence joins TRBV18 and TRBJ2-2, with D possibly TRBD2 on 5 matching bases. Between the trimmed V and J ends, which lost 2 bases and 3 bases, there was a span of 10 bases. This CDR3 has 15 amino acids. CDR1 is KGHSH and CDR2 is LQKENI in the germline V gene. The CDR3 DNA follows: TGTGCCAGCTCACCAAACGAGGGCGACACCGGGGAGCTGTTTTTT. Protein: CASSPNEGDTGELFF. The entire variable domain, with the rest obtained from reference TRBV18 and TRBJ2-2, is as follows: NAGVMQNPRHLVRRRGQEARLRCSPMKGHSHVYWYRQLPEEGLKFMVYLQKENIIDESGMPKERFSAEFPKEGPSILRIQQVVRGDSAAYFCASSPNEGDTGELFFGEGSRLTVL.

CDR3 nucleotide sequence: TGTGCCAGCAGTCAATATCGGGTAGCGGGAGGCTACGAGCAGTACTTC. Encoded protein: CASSQYRVAGGYEQYF. The V gene is TRBV7-8, the J gene TRBJ2-7; 10 bases align to TRBD2. This CDR3 spans 16 amino acids. The V gene's germline CDR1 is SGHVS and CDR2 FQNEAQ. V dropped 6 bases and J dropped 3; count of bases not matched to a gene: 11.

This sequence joins TRBV29-1 and TRBJ2-1, with D perhaps matching TRBD2 (5 bases). This CDR3 is built from 11 residues. The V end was cut by 6 bases, the J end by 6 bases, with 9 bases between. CDR1 SQVTM and CDR2 ANQGSEA come from the germline V gene. The CDR3 loop is CSVGSGNEQFF. The CDR3 DNA sequence: TGCAGCGTAGGCAGCGGCAATGAGCAGTTCTTC.

The gene calls are TRBV6-5 and TRBJ2-7, with TRBD2 identical over 10 bases. Germline CDR1 is MNHEY and CDR2 is SVGAGI. J gave up 2 bases and V 7 bases, and 8 bases lay outside the gene matches. The CDR3 loop spans 15 amino acids. CDR3 DNA: TGTGCCAGCACCAAAGGAACTAGCGGGGCCTACGAGCAGTACTTC. This gives the protein CASTKGTSGAYEQYF.

This clone was found once. This chain uses TRBV5-6 with TRBJ2-2; D may be TRBD2 (6 bases). The germline V gene has CDR1 SGHDT and CDR2 YYEEEE. The CDR3 is 13 residues long. The ends were cut back, 3 bases at V and 7 bases at J, with 10 bases in the middle. Here the CDR3 reads CASSSGGIGELFF. The DNA of the CDR3 is TGTGCCAGCAGCTCCGGGGGTATCGGGGAGCTGTTTTTT.

This chain joins TRBV7-6 and TRBJ1-3; D gene unclear. Germline V gene data show CDR1 as SGHVS and CDR2 as FNYEAQ. With 8 bases removed from V and 0 bases from J, the gap between germline ends came to 17 bases. This CDR3 has 16 residues. DNA of the CDR3: TGTGCCAGCCCGGTGGAGAGCTACAGCTCTGGAAACACCATATATTTT. This sequence encodes CASPVESYSSGNTIYF.

The chain links TRBV23-1 to TRBJ2-7; D is possibly TRBD2 (5 bases). TRBV23-1 falls under the ORF class, with uncertain function. The CDR3 is 12 residues long. Here the CDR3 DNA reads TGCGCCAGCGAAAAAACTAGGGTATTTCGGGTGGTC. It translates to CASEKTRVFRVV.

The chain carries TRBV18 and TRBJ1-3, with D possibly being TRBD1 (5 bases). The germline CDR1 and CDR2 sequences are KGHSH and LQKENI. The CDR3 consists of 15 residues. Trimming took off 5 bases at V and 0 bases at J, with 11 bases between the two ends. The CDR3, as DNA: TGTGCCAGCTCAGGGACGGCCAACTCTGGAAACACCATATATTTT. Translated, it gives CASSGTANSGNTIYF.